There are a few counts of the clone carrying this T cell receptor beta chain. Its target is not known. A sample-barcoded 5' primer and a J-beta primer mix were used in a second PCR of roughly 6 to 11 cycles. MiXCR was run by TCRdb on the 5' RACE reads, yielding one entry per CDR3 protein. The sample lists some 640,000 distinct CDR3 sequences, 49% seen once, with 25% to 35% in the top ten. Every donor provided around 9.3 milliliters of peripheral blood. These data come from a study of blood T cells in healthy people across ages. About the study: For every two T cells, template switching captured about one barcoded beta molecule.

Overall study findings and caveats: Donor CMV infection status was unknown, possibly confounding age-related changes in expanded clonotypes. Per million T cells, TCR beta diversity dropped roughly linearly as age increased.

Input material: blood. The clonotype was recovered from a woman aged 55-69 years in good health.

DNA for the CDR3: TGTGCCAGCAGCTTAGCTCTCGTAGCGGACAGGTCCTACGAGCAGTACTTC. This sequence encodes CASSLALVADRSYEQYF. The rearrangement links TRBV11-1 to TRBJ2-7, with D possibly TRBD1 on 7 matching bases. Germline CDR1 is SGHAT and CDR2 is FQDESV (reference sequence). This CDR3 has 17 residues. Deletions cut 0 bases from V and 1 base from J, with 16 bases between. Drawing the rest from reference TRBV11-1 and TRBJ2-7, the complete variable domain is EAEVAQSPRYKITEKSQAVAFWCDPISGHATLYWYRQILGQGPELLVQFQDESVVDDSQLPKDRFSAERLKGVDSTLKIQPAELGDSAMYLCASSLALVADRSYEQYFGPGTRLTVT.